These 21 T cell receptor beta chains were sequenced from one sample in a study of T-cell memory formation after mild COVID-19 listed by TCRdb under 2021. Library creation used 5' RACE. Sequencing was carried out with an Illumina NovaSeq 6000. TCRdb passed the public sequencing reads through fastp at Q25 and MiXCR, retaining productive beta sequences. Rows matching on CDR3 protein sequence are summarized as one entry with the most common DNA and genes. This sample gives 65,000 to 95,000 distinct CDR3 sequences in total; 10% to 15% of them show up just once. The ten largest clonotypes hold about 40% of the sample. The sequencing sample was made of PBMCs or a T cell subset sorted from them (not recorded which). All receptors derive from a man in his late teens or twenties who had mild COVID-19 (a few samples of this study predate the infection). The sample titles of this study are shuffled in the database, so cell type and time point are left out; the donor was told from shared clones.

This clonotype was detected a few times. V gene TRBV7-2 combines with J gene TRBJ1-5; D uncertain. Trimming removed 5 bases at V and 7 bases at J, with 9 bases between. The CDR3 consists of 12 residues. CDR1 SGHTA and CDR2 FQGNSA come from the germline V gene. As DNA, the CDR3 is TGTGCCAGCAGCCTATCTCGGCAGCCCCAGCATTTT. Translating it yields CASSLSRQPQHF. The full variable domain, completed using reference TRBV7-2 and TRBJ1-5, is GAGVSQSPSNKVTEKGKDVELRCDPISGHTALYWYRQSLGQGLEFLIYFQGNSAPDKSGLPSDRFSAERTGGSVSTLTIQRTQQEDSAVYLCASSLSRQPQHFGDGTRLSIL.

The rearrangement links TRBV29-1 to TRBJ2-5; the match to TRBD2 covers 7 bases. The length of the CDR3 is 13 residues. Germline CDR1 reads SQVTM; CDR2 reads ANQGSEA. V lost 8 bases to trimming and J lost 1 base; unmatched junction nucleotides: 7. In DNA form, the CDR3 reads TGCAGCCTCAGACTAGCTCTCCAAGAGACCCAGTACTTC. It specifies CSLRLALQETQYF.

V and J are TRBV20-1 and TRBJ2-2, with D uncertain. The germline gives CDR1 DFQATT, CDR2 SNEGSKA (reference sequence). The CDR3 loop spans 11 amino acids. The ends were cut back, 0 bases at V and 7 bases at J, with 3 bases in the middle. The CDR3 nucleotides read TGCAGTGCTAGAGATGGCGGGGAGCTGTTTTTT. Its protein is CSARDGGELFF.

The CDR3 region has the DNA TGTGCCAGCAGTCTGCCCGGGAACACCTACGAGCAGTACTTC. Its protein is CASSLPGNTYEQYF. The chain carries TRBV27 and TRBJ2-7, with a tentative D call TRBD2 (5 bases). Germline V CDR1 and CDR2: MNHEY, SMNVEV (reference sequence). The CDR3 sequence is 14 residues long. Trimming cost V 5 bases and J 2 bases, with 13 bases left between them.

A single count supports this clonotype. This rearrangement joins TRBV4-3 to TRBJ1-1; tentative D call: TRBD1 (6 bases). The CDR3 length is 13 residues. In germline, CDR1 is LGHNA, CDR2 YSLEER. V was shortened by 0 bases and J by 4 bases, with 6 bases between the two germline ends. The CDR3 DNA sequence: TGCGCCAGCAGCCAAGAAGGGGGCACTGAAGCTTTCTTT. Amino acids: CASSQEGGTEAFF.

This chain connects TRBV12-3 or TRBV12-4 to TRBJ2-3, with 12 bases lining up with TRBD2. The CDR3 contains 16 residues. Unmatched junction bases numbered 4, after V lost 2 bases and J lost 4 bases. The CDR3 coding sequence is TGTGCCAGCAGTTTAAGGACTAGCGGGGCCCCAGATACGCAGTATTTT. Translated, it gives CASSLRTSGAPDTQYF.

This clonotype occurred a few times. In DNA, the CDR3 is TGCAGTGCTGAGCGGACAGAGAACACTGAAGCTTTCTTT. This encodes CSAERTENTEAFF. This sequence joins TRBV20-1 and TRBJ1-1; TRBD1 is a possible D gene (6 bases). V lost 5 bases and J 1 base, leaving 11 bases between the germline ends. CDR3 length: 13 residues. Germline lookup yields CDR1 DFQATT and CDR2 SNEGSKA (reference sequence).

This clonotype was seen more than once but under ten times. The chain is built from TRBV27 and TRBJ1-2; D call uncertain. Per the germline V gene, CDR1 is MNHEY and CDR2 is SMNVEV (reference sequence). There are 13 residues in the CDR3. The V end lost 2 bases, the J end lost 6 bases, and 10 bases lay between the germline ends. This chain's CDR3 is CASSLGHRDGYTF. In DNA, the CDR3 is TGTGCCAGCAGTTTAGGCCACAGAGATGGCTACACCTTC.

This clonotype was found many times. The CDR3 region is CASGGSYNEQFF. CDR3 bases: TGTGCCAGCGGGGGCTCCTACAATGAGCAGTTCTTC. This sequence joins TRBV27 and TRBJ2-1; D could derive from TRBD1 or TRBD2 (5 bases each). The CDR3 loop spans 12 amino acids. V was trimmed by 8 bases and J by 0 bases, leaving 5 bases between them. The germline gives CDR1 MNHEY, CDR2 SMNVEV (reference sequence).

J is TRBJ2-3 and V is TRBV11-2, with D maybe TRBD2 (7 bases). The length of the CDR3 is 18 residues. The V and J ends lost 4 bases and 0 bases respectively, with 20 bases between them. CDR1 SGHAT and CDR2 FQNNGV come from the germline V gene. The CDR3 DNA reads TGTGCCAGCAGCTCAGGAGGGGGGGGAGATACTAGCACAGATACGCAGTATTTT. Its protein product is CASSSGGGGDTSTDTQYF.

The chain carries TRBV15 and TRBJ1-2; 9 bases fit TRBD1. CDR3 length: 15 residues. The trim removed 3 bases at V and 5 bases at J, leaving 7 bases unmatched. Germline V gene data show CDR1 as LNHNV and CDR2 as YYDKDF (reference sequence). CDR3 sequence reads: CATSRRDREIYGYTF. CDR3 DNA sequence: TGTGCCACCAGCAGGCGGGACAGGGAGATATATGGCTACACCTTC.

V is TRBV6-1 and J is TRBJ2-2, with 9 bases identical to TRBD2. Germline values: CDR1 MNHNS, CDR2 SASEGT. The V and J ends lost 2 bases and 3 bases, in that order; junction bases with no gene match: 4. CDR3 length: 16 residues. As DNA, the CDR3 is TGTGCCAGCAGTGAACTGGCGGGGGGGCACACCGGGGAGCTGTTTTTT. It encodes CASSELAGGHTGELFF.

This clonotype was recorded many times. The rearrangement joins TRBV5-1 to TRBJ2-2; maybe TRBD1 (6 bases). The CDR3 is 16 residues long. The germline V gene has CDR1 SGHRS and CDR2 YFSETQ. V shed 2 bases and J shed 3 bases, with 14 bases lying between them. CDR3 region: CASSFPPGVYTGELFF. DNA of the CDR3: TGCGCCAGCAGCTTTCCCCCAGGGGTGTACACCGGGGAGCTGTTTTTT.

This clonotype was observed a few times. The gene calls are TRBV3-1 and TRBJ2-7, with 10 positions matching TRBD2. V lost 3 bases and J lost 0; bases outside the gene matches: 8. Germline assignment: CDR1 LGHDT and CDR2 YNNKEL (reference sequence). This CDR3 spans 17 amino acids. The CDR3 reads CASSQGTSDLISYEQYF. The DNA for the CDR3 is TGTGCCAGCAGCCAGGGGACTAGCGATCTAATCTCCTACGAGCAGTACTTC.

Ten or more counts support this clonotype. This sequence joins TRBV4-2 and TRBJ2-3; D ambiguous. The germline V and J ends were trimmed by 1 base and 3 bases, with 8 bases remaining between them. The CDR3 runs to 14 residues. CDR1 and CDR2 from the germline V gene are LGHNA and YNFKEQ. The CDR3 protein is CASSQADGTDTQYF. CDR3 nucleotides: TGTGCCAGCAGCCAAGCTGATGGAACAGATACGCAGTATTTT.

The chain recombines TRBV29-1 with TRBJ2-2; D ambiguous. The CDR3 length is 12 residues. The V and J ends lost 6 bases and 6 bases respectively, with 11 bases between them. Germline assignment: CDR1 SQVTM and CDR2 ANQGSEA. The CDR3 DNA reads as TGCAGCGTAGGATCTGAGGCCGGGGAGCTGTTTTTT. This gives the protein CSVGSEAGELFF.

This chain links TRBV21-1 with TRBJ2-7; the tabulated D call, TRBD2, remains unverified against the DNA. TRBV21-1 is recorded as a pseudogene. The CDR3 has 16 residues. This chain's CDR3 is CASSKETSGVSYEQYV. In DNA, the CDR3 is TGTGCCAGCAGCAAAGAGACTAGCGGGGTGTCCTACGAGCAGTACGTC.

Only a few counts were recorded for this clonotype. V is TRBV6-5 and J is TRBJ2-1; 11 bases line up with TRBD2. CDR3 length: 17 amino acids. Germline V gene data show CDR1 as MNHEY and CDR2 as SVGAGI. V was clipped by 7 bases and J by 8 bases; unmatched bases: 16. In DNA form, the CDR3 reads TGTGCCAGCACCAACAGACTAGCGGGAAGGAGTGGCGATGAGCAGTTCTTC. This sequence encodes CASTNRLAGRSGDEQFF.

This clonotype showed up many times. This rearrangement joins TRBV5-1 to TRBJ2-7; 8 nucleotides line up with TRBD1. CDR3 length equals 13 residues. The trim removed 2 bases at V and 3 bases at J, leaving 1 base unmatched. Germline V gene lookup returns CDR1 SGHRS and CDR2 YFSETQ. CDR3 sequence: CASSFGTGYEQYF. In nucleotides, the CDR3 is TGCGCCAGCAGCTTCGGGACAGGCTACGAGCAGTACTTC.

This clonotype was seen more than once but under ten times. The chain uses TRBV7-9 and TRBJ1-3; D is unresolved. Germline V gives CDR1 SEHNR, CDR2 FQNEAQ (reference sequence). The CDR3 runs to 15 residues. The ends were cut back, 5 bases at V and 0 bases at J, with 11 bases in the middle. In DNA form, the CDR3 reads TGTGCCAGCAGCGGCGGACGGACCTCTGGAAACACCATATATTTT. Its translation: CASSGGRTSGNTIYF.

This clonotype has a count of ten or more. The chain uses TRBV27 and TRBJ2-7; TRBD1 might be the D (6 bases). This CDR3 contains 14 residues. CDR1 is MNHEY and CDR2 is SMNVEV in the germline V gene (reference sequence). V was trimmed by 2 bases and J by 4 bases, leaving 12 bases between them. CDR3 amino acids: CASSLRTEGYEQYF. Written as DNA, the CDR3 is TGTGCCAGCAGTTTAAGGACAGAGGGGTACGAGCAGTACTTC.